This TCR beta chain was retrieved from a study of control samples from healthy donors and cancer patients. Trimming shortened V by 5 bases and J by 3 bases, and 7 bases separated the two germline ends. Germline V lookup: CDR1 KGHDR, CDR2 SFDVKD. The CDR3 loop spans 13 amino acids. The assay was immunoSEQ multiplex PCR, and TCRdb's table has in-frame clones only and misses some. The sample comprises about 190,000 clones, about 90% of which are singletons, and less than 2% rests with the top ten. The V gene is TRBV24-1, the J gene TRBJ2-1, with unresolved D. The sample taken for sequencing was blood. This TCR was recovered from a man aged 25 to 40 in good health. The CDR3, as DNA: TGTGCCACCAGTGGAGGTAGCTACAATGAGCAGTTCTTC. Amino acids: CATSGGSYNEQFF.